This TCR beta chain appears in the sequencing data of a study of CD8 T cells in ankylosing spondylitis. CDR3 length: 15 amino acids. Germline V CDR1 and CDR2: SGHVS, FQNEAQ. Germline trimming cut 2 bases from V and 3 bases from J; bases unmatched to any gene: 4. For TCR beta, libraries came from quantitative 5'-RACE with molecular barcodes. Each CDR3 protein gets one entry after TCRdb re-called the 5' RACE reads with MiXCR. Of 200,000 or so distinct CDR3 sequences in the sample, 13% were seen once. The study's findings and limits: CD8+ by phenotype, disease-linked clones were relatively rare in peripheral blood. Ankylosing spondylitis blood appeared to carry a characteristic TCR beta motif of roughly 8 highly homologous variants. It was reported that disease-linked clones were significantly enriched in matched ankylosing spondylitis synovial fluid.

Points on this clonotype: Its antigen remains unidentified.

The genes are TRBV7-8 and TRBJ2-1, with 7 nucleotides matching TRBD1. Sequenced material: blood, either unsorted or a sorted T cell fraction (not recorded which). The receptor was isolated from a female donor with ankylosing spondylitis or in good health (not recorded which). The CDR3 nucleotides read TGTGCCAGCAGCTTAATGCAGGGGGACTACAATGAGCAGTTCTTC. Translating it yields CASSLMQGDYNEQFF.